The 16 T cell receptor beta chains presented below share a single source sample, sequenced in a study of yellow fever vaccine responses in identical twins. TCRdb ran MiXCR on the RT-PCR reads and lists one entry per CDR3 protein. The table shows more than 2,500 distinct CDR3 sequences, with around 90% occurring only once. The source material was T cells from blood (PBMCs), unsorted or a sorted subset (not recorded which), sampled before or after yellow fever vaccination (not recorded which). The receptors derive from a young woman who received the yellow fever vaccine.

The gene calls are TRBV29-1 and TRBJ2-7, with 8 positions matching TRBD1. Germline loops: CDR1 SQVTM, CDR2 ANQGSEA. The CDR3 has 15 residues. With 4 bases clipped from V and 2 bases from J, the junction kept 10 bases outside the gene matches. The CDR3, as DNA: TGCAGCGTTGTGGCAGGGGGCGAGTCACCCTACGAGCAGTACTTC. This translates into CSVVAGGESPYEQYF.

V is TRBV10-3 and J is TRBJ1-6; 9 bases align to TRBD1. The CDR3 runs to 14 residues. Trimming took 2 bases from V and 7 from J; bases not matched to a gene: 0. The germline CDR1 and CDR2 sequences are ENHRY and SYGVKD. The CDR3 protein is CAISEGQGNSPLHF. CDR3 coding DNA: TGTGCCATCAGTGAGGGACAGGGGAATTCACCCCTCCACTTT.

This chain connects TRBV5-1 to TRBJ2-7; D may correspond to TRBD1 or TRBD2 (5 bases each). This CDR3 spans 15 amino acids. V was pared by 3 bases and J by 1 base, with 14 bases between. The germline V gene has CDR1 SGHRS and CDR2 YFSETQ. The CDR3 reads CASSSTGTDSYEQYF. The DNA for the CDR3 is TGCGCCAGCAGCTCAACCGGGACGGATTCCTACGAGCAGTACTTC.

This chain connects TRBV3-1 to TRBJ2-7; possibly TRBD1 for D (6 bases). The length of the CDR3 is 17 residues. Germline loops: CDR1 LGHDT, CDR2 YNNKEL (reference sequence). Trimming took off 1 base at V and 2 bases at J, with 18 bases between the two ends. The CDR3 is CASSQALGWDTTYEQYF. CDR3 nucleotide sequence: TGTGCCAGCAGCCAAGCCTTAGGGTGGGACACAACCTACGAGCAGTACTTC.

The V and J genes are TRBV7-2 and TRBJ1-2; TRBD1 aligns across 9 bases. The germline gives CDR1 SGHTA, CDR2 FQGNSA. J was trimmed by 2 bases and V by 5 bases; bases with no gene match: 3. This CDR3 has 14 residues. The CDR3: CASSGQGRNYGYTF. In DNA, the CDR3 is TGTGCCAGCAGCGGACAGGGGCGGAACTATGGCTACACCTTC.

CDR3 DNA: TGTGCCAGCAGCTTGCTCGCCCTGGGCGAGCAGTACTTC. It translates to CASSLLALGEQYF. J is TRBJ2-7 and V is TRBV7-6; no reliable D call. V was clipped by 3 bases and J by 6 bases, with 12 bases between them. The CDR3 contains 13 residues. Germline CDR1 SGHVS, CDR2 FNYEAQ.

The V call is TRBV29-1, the J call TRBJ1-2; D is uncertain. Trimming took 3 bases from V and 5 from J, leaving 16 bases between them. The CDR3 extends over 14 amino acids. In germline, CDR1 is SQVTM, CDR2 ANQGSEA. CDR3 residues: CSVEFYGVGYGYTF. Here the CDR3 DNA reads TGCAGCGTTGAGTTTTACGGGGTCGGGTATGGCTACACCTTC.

The rearrangement uses TRBV11-1 and TRBJ1-1; D not resolved. V was trimmed by 1 base and J by 8 bases, leaving 8 bases between them. The CDR3 runs 12 residues. Germline CDR1 and CDR2: SGHAT and FQDESV (reference sequence). CDR3 bases: TGTGCCAGCAGCTTAGTGGAGCAGGAAGCTTTCTTT. Translated: CASSLVEQEAFF.

CDR3 loop: CASSSQLPGRNYGYTF. CDR3 in DNA: TGTGCCAGCAGCTCTCAGCTCCCGGGTCGTAACTATGGCTACACCTTC. The V call is TRBV7-9, the J call TRBJ1-2; D is uncertain. Germline-derived CDR1 and CDR2 are SEHNR and FQNEAQ (reference sequence). V shed 4 bases and J shed 1 base, with 16 bases lying between them. This CDR3 is built from 16 residues.

The chain uses TRBV28 and TRBJ2-1; D remains unclear. Germline CDR1 is MDHEN and CDR2 is SYDVKM. Deletions cut 3 bases from V and 7 bases from J, with 4 bases between. This CDR3 has 11 residues. The CDR3 region has the DNA TGTGCCAGCAGTTTGGCTAATGAGCAGTTCTTC. Its protein product is CASSLANEQFF.

V is TRBV5-1 and J is TRBJ2-3; 7 bases map to TRBD2. The V and J ends lost 3 bases and 2 bases, in that order; junction bases with no gene match: 3. The CDR3 spans 14 residues. Germline V gives CDR1 SGHRS, CDR2 YFSETQ. For the CDR3, the DNA is TGCGCCAGCAGCTCCGGACTAGACACAGATACGCAGTATTTT. It is translated as CASSSGLDTDTQYF.

The chain links TRBV6-2 or TRBV6-3 to TRBJ2-7, with unresolved D. The germline V and J ends were trimmed by 6 bases and 3 bases, with 6 bases remaining between them. The CDR3 runs 11 residues. Per the germline V gene, CDR1 is MNHEY and CDR2 is SVGEGT. In DNA form, the CDR3 reads TGTGCCAGCAGGAGTAGCTACGAGCAGTACTTC. This gives the protein CASRSSYEQYF.

J is TRBJ1-5 and V is TRBV20-1, with 9 nucleotides matching TRBD1. Germline V gene lookup returns CDR1 DFQATT and CDR2 SNEGSKA (reference sequence). V was pared by 5 bases and J by 2 bases, with 10 bases of the junction left unmatched. This CDR3 has 16 amino acids. Written as DNA, the CDR3 is TGCAGTGCTGATCCCGGGACAGGGACGGGCAATCAGCCCCAGCATTTT. Translated, it gives CSADPGTGTGNQPQHF.

The chain uses TRBV4-2 and TRBJ2-7; D is unresolved. Germline-derived CDR1 and CDR2 are LGHNA and YNFKEQ. The CDR3 sequence is 15 residues long. V dropped 0 bases and J dropped 0 bases, with 9 bases sitting between them. The CDR3 nucleotides are TGTGCCAGCAGCCAAGATCATGGTCACTCCTACGAGCAGTACTTC. Amino acids: CASSQDHGHSYEQYF.

This clonotype occurred once. The rearrangement uses TRBV29-1 and TRBJ2-5, with 8 nucleotides matching TRBD2. The CDR3 covers 12 residues. Trimming at V came to 7 bases and at J to 3 bases, leaving 4 bases not matched to a gene. Germline V gene lookup returns CDR1 SQVTM and CDR2 ANQGSEA. CDR3 sequence reads: CSAGLVKETQYF. The DNA for the CDR3 is TGCAGCGCGGGACTAGTTAAAGAGACCCAGTACTTC.

The V call is TRBV5-1, the J call TRBJ2-7; 7 bases align to TRBD1. The CDR3 length is 14 residues. The V segment lost 1 base and the J segment 5 bases; nucleotides outside the gene matches: 6. In germline, CDR1 is SGHRS, CDR2 YFSETQ. CDR3 DNA sequence: TGCGCCAGCAGCTTGTCACAGGGGACGGACGAGCAGTACTTC. Translated: CASSLSQGTDEQYF.